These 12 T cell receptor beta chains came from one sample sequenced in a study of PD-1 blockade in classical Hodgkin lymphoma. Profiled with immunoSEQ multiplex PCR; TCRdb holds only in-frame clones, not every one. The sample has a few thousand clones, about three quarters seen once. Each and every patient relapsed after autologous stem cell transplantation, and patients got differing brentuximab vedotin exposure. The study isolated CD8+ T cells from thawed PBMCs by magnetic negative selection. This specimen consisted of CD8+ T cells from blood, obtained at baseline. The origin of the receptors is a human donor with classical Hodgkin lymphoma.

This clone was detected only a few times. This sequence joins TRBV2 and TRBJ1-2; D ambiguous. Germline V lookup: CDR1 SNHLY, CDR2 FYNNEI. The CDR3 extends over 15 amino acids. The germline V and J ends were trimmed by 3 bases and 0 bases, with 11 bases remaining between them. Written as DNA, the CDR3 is TGTGCCAGCAGTGAGTCGCCGGATCCTAACTATGGCTACACCTTC. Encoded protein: CASSESPDPNYGYTF.

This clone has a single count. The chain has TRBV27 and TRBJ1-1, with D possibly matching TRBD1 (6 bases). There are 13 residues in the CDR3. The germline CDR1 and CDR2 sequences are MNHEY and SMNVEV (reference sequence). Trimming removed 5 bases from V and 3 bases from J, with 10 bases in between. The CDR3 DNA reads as TGTGCCAGCAGTGGACAGTTGGACACTGAAGCTTTCTTT. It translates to CASSGQLDTEAFF.

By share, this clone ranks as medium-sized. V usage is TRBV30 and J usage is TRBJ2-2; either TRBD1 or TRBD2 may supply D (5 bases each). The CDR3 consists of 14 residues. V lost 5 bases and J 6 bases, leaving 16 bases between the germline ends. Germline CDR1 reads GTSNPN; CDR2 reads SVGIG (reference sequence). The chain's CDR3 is CAWPPGRAAGELFF. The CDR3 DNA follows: TGTGCCTGGCCACCGGGACGGGCCGCCGGGGAGCTGTTTTTT.

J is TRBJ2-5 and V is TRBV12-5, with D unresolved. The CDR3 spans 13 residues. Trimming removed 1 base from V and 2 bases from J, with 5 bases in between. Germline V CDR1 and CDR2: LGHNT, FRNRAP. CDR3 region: CASGLGIQETQYF. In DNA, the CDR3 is TGTGCTAGTGGTTTGGGGATACAAGAGACCCAGTACTTC. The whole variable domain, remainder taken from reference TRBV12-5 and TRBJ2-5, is DARVTQTPRHKVTEMGQEVTMRCQPILGHNTVFWYRQTMMQGLELLAYFRNRAPLDDSGMPKDRFSAEMPDATLATLKIQPSEPRDSAVYFCASGLGIQETQYFGPGTRLLVL.

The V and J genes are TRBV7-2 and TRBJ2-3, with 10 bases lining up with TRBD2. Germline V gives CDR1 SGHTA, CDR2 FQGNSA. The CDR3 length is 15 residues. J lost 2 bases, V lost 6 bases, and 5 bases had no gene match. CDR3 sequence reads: CASSRTSGSTDTQYF. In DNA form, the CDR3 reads TGTGCCAGCAGTCGGACTAGCGGCTCCACAGATACGCAGTATTTT.

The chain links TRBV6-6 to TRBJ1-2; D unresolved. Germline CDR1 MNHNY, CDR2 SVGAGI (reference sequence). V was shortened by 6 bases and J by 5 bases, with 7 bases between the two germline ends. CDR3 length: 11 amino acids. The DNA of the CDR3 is TGTGCCAGCAGGAGAGGGTATGGCTACACCTTC. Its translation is CASRRGYGYTF.

For the CDR3, the DNA is TGCGCCAGCAGCCAAGTGGTTTGGACAGGGAGAACGAGCACAGATACGCAGTATTTT. It is translated as CASSQVVWTGRTSTDTQYF. The rearrangement joins TRBV4-1 to TRBJ2-3; 8 bases line up with TRBD1. From germline, CDR1 is MGHRA and CDR2 YSYEKL. With V trimmed by 1 base and J by 0 bases, 12 bases remained unmatched. The CDR3 has 19 residues.

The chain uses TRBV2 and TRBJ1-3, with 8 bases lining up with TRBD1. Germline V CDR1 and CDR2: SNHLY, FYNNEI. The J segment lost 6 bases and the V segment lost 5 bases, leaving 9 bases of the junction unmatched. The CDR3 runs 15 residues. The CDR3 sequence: CASSPRTGRENTIYF. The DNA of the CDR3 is TGTGCCAGCAGTCCCCGGACAGGGAGAGAAAACACCATATATTTT.

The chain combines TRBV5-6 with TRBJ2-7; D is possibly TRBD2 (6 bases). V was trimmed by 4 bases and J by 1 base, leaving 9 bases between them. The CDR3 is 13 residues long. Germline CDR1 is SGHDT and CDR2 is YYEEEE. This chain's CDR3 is CASSVTSSYEQYF. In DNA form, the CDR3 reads TGTGCCAGCAGCGTGACTAGTTCCTACGAGCAGTACTTC. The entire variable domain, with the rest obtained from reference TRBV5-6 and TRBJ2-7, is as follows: DAGVTQSPTHLIKTRGQQVTLRCSPKSGHDTVSWYQQALGQGPQFIFQYYEEEERQRGNFPDRFSGHQFPNYSSELNVNALLLGDSALYLCASSVTSSYEQYFGPGTRLTVT.

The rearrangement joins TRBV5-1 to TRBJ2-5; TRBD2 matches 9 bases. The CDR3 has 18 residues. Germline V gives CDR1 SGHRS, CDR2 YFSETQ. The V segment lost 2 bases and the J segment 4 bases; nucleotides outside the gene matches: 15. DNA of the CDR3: TGCGCCAGCAGCTTTCATCTAGCGGGGTTTTCTGGGGGAGAGACCCAGTACTTC. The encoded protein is CASSFHLAGFSGGETQYF. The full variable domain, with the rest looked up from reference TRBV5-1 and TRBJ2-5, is KAGVTQTPRYLIKTRGQQVTLSCSPISGHRSVSWYQQTPGQGLQFLFEYFSETQRNKGNFPGRFSGRQFSNSRSEMNVSTLELGDSALYLCASSFHLAGFSGGETQYFGPGTRLLVL.

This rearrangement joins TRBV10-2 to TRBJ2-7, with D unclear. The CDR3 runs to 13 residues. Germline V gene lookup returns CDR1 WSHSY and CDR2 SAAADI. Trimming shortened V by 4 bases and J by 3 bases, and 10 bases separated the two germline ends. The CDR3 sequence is CASSGGPNYEQYF. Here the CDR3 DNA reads TGCGCCAGCAGTGGTGGGCCGAACTACGAGCAGTACTTC.

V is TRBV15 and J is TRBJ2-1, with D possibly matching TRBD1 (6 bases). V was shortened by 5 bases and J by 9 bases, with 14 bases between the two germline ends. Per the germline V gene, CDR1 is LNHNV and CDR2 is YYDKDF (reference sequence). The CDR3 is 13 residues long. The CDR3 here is CATSEYTGTEQFF. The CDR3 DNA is TGTGCCACCAGCGAATACACAGGGACTGAGCAGTTCTTC.